The 30 T cell receptor beta chains in this list originate from one sample, sequenced in a study of shared clonotypes between healthy human individuals. Sequencing was performed with immunoSEQ multiplex PCR; in TCRdb, only in-frame clones are kept and a portion is missing. The data show about 1 million clones, more than 75% seen once. The sequenced sample consisted of memory CD4+ T cells from PBMCs. Subset given: CD45RA-negative fraction. Every receptor here comes from a man between 18 and 29 years old in good health. Some clones in this sample may be carry-over from other donors' samples.

The J gene is TRBJ2-2, the V gene TRBV7-2; no reliable D call. Looked up from germline, CDR1 is SGHTA and CDR2 is FQGNSA. The CDR3 runs to 14 residues. V gave up 5 bases and J gave up 3 bases, with 10 bases separating them. In nucleotides, the CDR3 is TGTGCCAGCAGCGCGGTAGGGTACACCGGGGAGCTGTTTTTT. This gives the protein CASSAVGYTGELFF.

The rearrangement links TRBV18 to TRBJ1-1; D unclear. The CDR3 has 14 residues. Per germline, CDR1 KGHSH and CDR2 LQKENI. The V and J ends lost 3 bases and 1 base respectively, with 9 bases between them. Here the CDR3 reads CASSPQDGNTEAFF. The CDR3 nucleotides are TGTGCCAGCTCACCTCAGGACGGGAACACTGAAGCTTTCTTT.

This clone was recorded many times. Different DNA sequences within this sample yield the same CDR3. The chain employs TRBV7-3 and TRBJ2-3; 9 bases are a match to TRBD1. Germline V gives CDR1 SGHTA, CDR2 FQGTGA. The CDR3 loop spans 14 amino acids. With V trimmed by 5 bases and J by 4 bases, 4 bases remained unmatched. CDR3 in amino acids: CASSRGTGSDTQYF. As DNA, the CDR3 is TGTGCCAGCAGCCGCGGGACAGGGTCAGATACGCAGTATTTT.

The rearrangement links TRBV19 to TRBJ2-7; maybe TRBD1 (6 bases). Germline V gene data show CDR1 as LNHDA and CDR2 as SQIVND (reference sequence). The CDR3 loop spans 12 amino acids. Trimming took 4 bases from V and 7 from J, leaving 11 bases between them. The CDR3 reads CASSTRGNEQYF. In DNA, the CDR3 is TGTGCCAGTAGTACGAGGGGGAATGAGCAGTACTTC.

This clone showed up just once. A read error may explain this, as a much larger clone is one base away. The V and J genes are TRBV7-8 and TRBJ2-7; 7 bases agree with TRBD1. Trimming cost V 1 base and J 3 bases; bases outside gene matches: 0. The CDR3 is 13 amino acids. CDR1 and CDR2 (germline): SGHVS, FQNEAQ. Here the CDR3 reads CASSLDRGYEQYF. DNA of the CDR3: TGTGCCAGCAGCTTAGACAGGGGCTACGAGCAGTACTTC.

The chain couples TRBV5-8 to TRBJ2-3; 12 nucleotides agree with TRBD2. CDR1 and CDR2 (germline): SGHTS, YDEGEE. V shed 2 bases and J 5 bases; nucleotides not matched to a gene: 6. The CDR3 is made up of 16 amino acids. In DNA form, the CDR3 reads TGTGCCAGCAGCTTAGGACTAGCGGGGAAGGGAGATACGCAGTATTTT. Encoded protein: CASSLGLAGKGDTQYF.

This chain links TRBV5-1 with TRBJ2-3; D possibly corresponds to TRBD2 (5 bases). Per the germline V gene, CDR1 is SGHRS and CDR2 is YFSETQ. The CDR3 loop spans 17 amino acids. Trimming took 1 base from V and 4 from J, leaving 19 bases between them. CDR3 residues: CASSLFRSSAGPDTQYF. CDR3 DNA: TGCGCCAGCAGCTTGTTTCGCTCTTCGGCGGGTCCAGATACGCAGTATTTT. The complete variable domain, with remaining parts taken from reference TRBV5-1 and TRBJ2-3, reads KAGVTQTPRYLIKTRGQQVTLSCSPISGHRSVSWYQQTPGQGLQFLFEYFSETQRNKGNFPGRFSGRQFSNSRSEMNVSTLELGDSALYLCASSLFRSSAGPDTQYFGPGTRLTVL.

The chain uses TRBV5-6 and TRBJ2-1; D is unclear. CDR3 size: 16 residues. V lost 4 bases to trimming and J lost 3 bases, with 17 bases between them. Germline assignment: CDR1 SGHDT and CDR2 YYEEEE. The CDR3: CASSLERHTNYNEQFF. In DNA, the CDR3 is TGTGCCAGCAGCCTGGAACGTCACACCAACTACAATGAGCAGTTCTTC.

V gene TRBV4-3 combines with J gene TRBJ1-2, with D possibly being TRBD1 (5 bases). The CDR3 consists of 14 residues. With 1 base removed from V and 6 bases from J, the gap between germline ends came to 12 bases. Per the germline V gene, CDR1 is LGHNA and CDR2 is YSLEER. This chain's CDR3 is CASSQVGGTHGYTF. In DNA, the CDR3 is TGCGCCAGCAGCCAAGTAGGTGGGACCCATGGCTACACCTTC.

The chain has TRBV30 and TRBJ2-3; D is perhaps TRBD1 (5 bases). Per germline, CDR1 GTSNPN and CDR2 SVGIG (reference sequence). With 4 bases removed from V and 4 bases from J, the gap between germline ends came to 12 bases. The CDR3 has 13 residues. CDR3 in DNA: TGTGCCTGGAACCCAGGGTTCCCAGATACGCAGTATTTT. This codes for CAWNPGFPDTQYF.

This clone was counted between two and nine times. The V call is TRBV18, the J call TRBJ2-1; D unclear. Trimming took 2 bases from V and 4 from J, leaving 15 bases between them. Germline loops: CDR1 KGHSH, CDR2 LQKENI. This CDR3 region has 16 residues. The CDR3 sequence: CASSPRRSETYNEQFF. The CDR3 nucleotides are TGTGCCAGCTCACCAAGAAGGAGCGAGACTTACAATGAGCAGTTCTTC.

The rearrangement uses TRBV28 and TRBJ2-7, with D uncertain. The ends were cut back, 5 bases at V and 2 bases at J, with 10 bases in the middle. Per the germline V gene, CDR1 is MDHEN and CDR2 is SYDVKM. There are 13 residues in the CDR3. In nucleotides, the CDR3 is TGTGCCAGCAGTCCCCTCTACCCCTACGAGCAGTACTTC. Translating it yields CASSPLYPYEQYF. Variable domain in full (rest from reference TRBV28 and TRBJ2-7): DVKVTQSSRYLVKRTGEKVFLECVQDMDHENMFWYRQDPGLGLRLIYFSYDVKMKEKGDIPEGYSVSREKKERFSLILESASTNQTSMYLCASSPLYPYEQYFGPGTRLTVT.

The genes are TRBV5-1 and TRBJ2-3, with 7 bases matching TRBD2. The V gene end was trimmed by 4 bases and the J gene end by 4 bases; junction bases not matched to a gene: 12. Germline assignment: CDR1 SGHRS and CDR2 YFSETQ. The CDR3 totals 16 residues. CDR3 loop: CASSRASGSHADTQYF. CDR3 sequence (DNA): TGCGCCAGCAGCCGGGCTAGCGGTTCCCACGCAGATACGCAGTATTTT.

V and J are TRBV5-1 and TRBJ1-2; D ambiguous. This CDR3 has 14 amino acids. V was trimmed by 4 bases and J by 3 bases, leaving 13 bases between them. Germline V lookup: CDR1 SGHRS, CDR2 YFSETQ. Here the CDR3 DNA reads TGCGCCAGCAGCGGCTTAGGGAGTGACTATGGCTACACCTTC. Translating it yields CASSGLGSDYGYTF.

This clone was seen a few times. V and J are TRBV4-3 and TRBJ1-3, with a tentative D call TRBD1 (6 bases). V was cut by 4 bases and J by 4 bases, with 14 bases left in between. The germline V gene encodes CDR1 LGHNA and CDR2 YSLEER. The CDR3 runs 15 residues. Here the CDR3 DNA reads TGCGCCAGCAGCCTAGGGGGGACATTGGGAAACACCATATATTTT. Protein sequence: CASSLGGTLGNTIYF.

About this clone: This CDR3 is also generated by other DNA sequences in the sample. This chain links TRBV18 with TRBJ2-3; no reliable D call. Germline V gene lookup returns CDR1 KGHSH and CDR2 LQKENI. This CDR3 is 11 amino acids long. With 3 bases removed from V and 5 bases from J, the gap between germline ends came to 3 bases. The CDR3 is CASSPEDTQYF. CDR3 sequence (DNA): TGTGCCAGCTCACCTGAAGATACGCAGTATTTT.

The V gene is TRBV5-1, the J gene TRBJ1-1; a weak D match, TRBD1 (5 bases). Trimming pared 1 base from V and 3 bases from J, leaving 13 bases between. Germline V CDR1 and CDR2: SGHRS, YFSETQ. The CDR3 extends over 15 amino acids. The chain's CDR3 is CASSLLTAGDTEAFF. The DNA of the CDR3 is TGCGCCAGCAGCTTGCTGACAGCCGGGGACACTGAAGCTTTCTTT.

This chain links TRBV7-2 with TRBJ2-7; D gene unclear. The V end lost 3 bases, the J end lost 5 bases, and 8 bases lay between the germline ends. The germline V gene has CDR1 SGHTA and CDR2 FQGNSA. CDR3 length: 12 amino acids. CDR3 region: CASSLVWHEQYF. The CDR3 bases are TGTGCCAGCAGCTTGGTGTGGCACGAGCAGTACTTC. Based on the CDR3 plus reference TRBV7-2 and TRBJ2-7, the full variable domain is GAGVSQSPSNKVTEKGKDVELRCDPISGHTALYWYRQSLGQGLEFLIYFQGNSAPDKSGLPSDRFSAERTGGSVSTLTIQRTQQEDSAVYLCASSLVWHEQYFGPGTRLTVT.

V gene TRBV2 combines with J gene TRBJ1-1, with TRBD1 matching 12 bases. This CDR3 has 14 residues. Losses at the gene ends were 8 bases for V and 5 bases for J; bases not matched to a gene: 6. Germline V CDR1 and CDR2: SNHLY, FYNNEI. The chain's CDR3 is CASFRDRGLTEAFF. As DNA, the CDR3 is TGTGCCAGCTTCCGGGACAGGGGGCTTACTGAAGCTTTCTTT.

This sequence joins TRBV5-4 and TRBJ1-4, with 7 bases matching TRBD1. The V segment lost 4 bases and the J segment 7 bases; nucleotides outside the gene matches: 7. Looked up from germline, CDR1 is SGHNT and CDR2 is YYREEE (reference sequence). CDR3 length: 14 amino acids. CDR3 sequence (DNA): TGTGCCAGCAGCGACAGGGAAGGTGGTGAAAAACTGTTTTTT. Translated: CASSDREGGEKLFF.

Only one count was recorded for this clone. V gene TRBV30 combines with J gene TRBJ1-1, with no clear D. Trimming removed 0 bases at V and 8 bases at J, with 7 bases between. CDR3 size: 11 residues. Germline CDR1 is GTSNPN and CDR2 is SVGIG (reference sequence). CDR3 residues: CAWSVRKEAFF. In DNA, the CDR3 is TGTGCCTGGAGTGTGCGGAAGGAAGCTTTCTTT.

The chain has TRBV5-1 and TRBJ2-7, with D tentatively TRBD2 (5 bases). The CDR3 runs to 15 residues. CDR1 SGHRS and CDR2 YFSETQ come from the germline V gene. The ends were cut back, 0 bases at V and 4 bases at J, with 14 bases in the middle. In nucleotides, the CDR3 is TGCGCCAGCAGCTTGGCCGGATCCACGGGGTACGAGCAGTACTTC. The encoded protein is CASSLAGSTGYEQYF.

The chain joins TRBV7-3 to TRBJ2-1, with a weak D call TRBD2 (5 bases). The V gene's germline CDR1 is SGHTA and CDR2 FQGTGA. The length of the CDR3 is 15 residues. V was pared by 5 bases and J by 6 bases, with 17 bases between. The CDR3 protein is CASSRHPNEGNEQFF. CDR3 sequence (DNA): TGTGCCAGCAGCCGACACCCTAACGAGGGCAATGAGCAGTTCTTC.

The chain links TRBV5-4 to TRBJ2-7, with 8 nucleotides matching TRBD2. Germline CDR1 SGHNT, CDR2 YYREEE (reference sequence). Germline trimming cut 0 bases from V and 4 bases from J; bases unmatched to any gene: 6. The CDR3 extends over 15 amino acids. The CDR3 sequence: CASSLARGGNYEQYF. Here the CDR3 DNA reads TGTGCCAGCAGCTTGGCCCGGGGGGGGAATTACGAGCAGTACTTC.

This clone was observed a few times. The rearrangement links TRBV5-1 to TRBJ1-1, with D maybe TRBD1 (5 bases). Trimming removed 3 bases at V and 5 bases at J, with 14 bases between. Per the germline V gene, CDR1 is SGHRS and CDR2 is YFSETQ. This CDR3 spans 14 amino acids. The CDR3 region is CASSSALGGTEAFF. CDR3 bases: TGCGCCAGCAGCTCTGCCCTCGGGGGTACTGAAGCTTTCTTT.

This clone was observed a few times. The rearrangement uses TRBV6-1 and TRBJ1-2; D call uncertain. The CDR3 sequence is 14 residues long. Deletions cut 3 bases from V and 8 bases from J, with 16 bases between. Looked up from germline, CDR1 is MNHNS and CDR2 is SASEGT. The DNA of the CDR3 is TGTGCCAGCAGTGAGTCGGGCAGGCTGAGGGGCTACACCTTC. Translation: CASSESGRLRGYTF.

This sequence joins TRBV19 and TRBJ1-2; 7 positions match TRBD1. CDR3 length: 13 residues. The J segment lost 6 bases and the V segment lost 6 bases, leaving 7 bases of the junction unmatched. Looked up from germline, CDR1 is LNHDA and CDR2 is SQIVND (reference sequence). CDR3 sequence reads: CASSRRQGDGYTF. In nucleotides, the CDR3 is TGTGCCAGTAGCCGCCGACAGGGTGATGGCTACACCTTC.

The J gene is TRBJ2-1, the V gene TRBV2; 13 bases fit TRBD2. The V and J ends lost 3 bases and 12 bases, in that order; junction bases with no gene match: 5. The length of the CDR3 is 14 residues. In germline, CDR1 is SNHLY, CDR2 FYNNEI. The CDR3 region has the DNA TGTGCCAGCAGTGATACTAGCGGGAGGGCCCGGCAGTTCTTC. This translates into CASSDTSGRARQFF.

This clone was recorded only once. CDR3 in DNA: TGTGCCAGCAGTTTATCTTACGTGGCAGGGCGAGGGGAAAAACTGTTTTTT. This translates into CASSLSYVAGRGEKLFF. V gene TRBV27 combines with J gene TRBJ1-4, with D possibly matching TRBD1 (5 bases). Trimming pared 0 bases from V and 8 bases from J, leaving 19 bases between. Germline assignment: CDR1 MNHEY and CDR2 SMNVEV (reference sequence). CDR3 length: 17 residues.

In this sample, this clone turned up a few times. The chain uses TRBV6-5 and TRBJ1-4; D might be TRBD1 (5 bases). CDR1 is MNHEY, CDR2 SVGAGI, per germline. The CDR3 extends over 13 amino acids. V was trimmed by 8 bases and J by 8 bases, leaving 15 bases between them. For the CDR3, the DNA is TGTGCCAGCGCTGGGACGACGGGAGAAAAACTGTTTTTT. This codes for CASAGTTGEKLFF.